The clone carrying this T cell receptor beta chain was seen a few times. Its cognate antigen is unknown. The sample originates from a study of T cells in localized non-small cell lung cancer. The CDR3 runs to 14 residues. Germline assignment: CDR1 SGHNT and CDR2 YENEEA. Unmatched junction bases numbered 0, after V lost 3 bases and J lost 6 bases. Study observations and caveats: Appearance in adjacent lung was seen for a median roughly 50 of the top 100 tumor clones. The study linked higher blood T cell density to longer overall survival.

Profiled with immunoSEQ multiplex PCR; TCRdb holds only in-frame clones, not every one. Among roughly 4,300 clones listed, roughly 23% were seen once. The chain combines TRBV11-3 with TRBJ2-1; 12 bases fit TRBD1. The input for sequencing was lung tumor tissue, taken before any cancer treatment. This TCR came from a male donor older than 55 with stage I lung adenocarcinoma. The CDR3 here is CASSLGQGANEQFF. DNA of the CDR3: TGTGCCAGCAGCTTGGGACAGGGGGCCAATGAGCAGTTCTTC.